One sample yielded the 6 T cell receptor beta chains listed below, sequenced in a study of response to subunit inactivated influenza vaccine. TCRdb reprocessed the RT-PCR reads with MiXCR, giving one entry per CDR3 protein. The table records 150,000 or so distinct CDR3 sequences, 11% of them present only once. The sample in question was non-naive T cells sorted from PBMCs, obtained roughly 6 weeks after vaccination. The receptors shown here come from a man in his fifties who received an inactivated influenza vaccine.

This clonotype was observed a few times. V is TRBV7-2 and J is TRBJ1-5, with D possibly matching TRBD1 (6 bases). The CDR3 extends over 15 amino acids. Germline loops: CDR1 SGHTA, CDR2 FQGNSA. Trimming removed 8 bases from V and 7 bases from J, with 21 bases in between. The CDR3 DNA follows: TGTGCCAGCGCGTCACAGGGTTCACTAAACCAGCCCCAGCATTTT. The encoded protein is CASASQGSLNQPQHF.

The rearrangement uses TRBV6-1 and TRBJ2-7, with a weak D call TRBD2 (6 bases). V lost 3 bases to trimming and J lost 2 bases, with 11 bases between them. This CDR3 region has 14 residues. Germline-derived CDR1 and CDR2 are MNHNS and SASEGT. CDR3 residues: CASSDPGRTYEQYF. In DNA, the CDR3 is TGTGCCAGCAGTGACCCCGGGAGAACCTACGAGCAGTACTTC.

There are a few counts of this clonotype. The chain recombines TRBV4-3 with TRBJ2-3; perhaps TRBD2 as D (5 bases). The CDR3 consists of 15 residues. V was pared by 3 bases and J by 3 bases, with 13 bases between. Germline CDR1 reads LGHNA; CDR2 reads YSLEER. In nucleotides, the CDR3 is TGCGCCAGCAGCCACGGGGTGAAGAATACAGATACGCAGTATTTT. Protein product: CASSHGVKNTDTQYF.

There are a few counts of this clonotype. The gene calls are TRBV29-1 and TRBJ2-5; 8 bases map to TRBD2. The V gene end was trimmed by 6 bases and the J gene end by 4 bases; junction bases not matched to a gene: 4. CDR3 size: 12 residues. Germline values: CDR1 SQVTM, CDR2 ANQGSEA. The CDR3 DNA follows: TGCAGCGTCATAACTAGCGGAGAGACCCAGTACTTC. It codes for CSVITSGETQYF.

This clonotype was observed a few times. The chain recombines TRBV4-3 with TRBJ1-1, with no clear D. Germline loops: CDR1 LGHNA, CDR2 YSLEER. Trimming took 0 bases from V and 2 from J, leaving 10 bases between them. This CDR3 spans 15 amino acids. The CDR3 reads CASSQDSGVNTEAFF. The CDR3 region has the DNA TGCGCCAGCAGCCAAGATAGCGGAGTTAACACTGAAGCTTTCTTT.

This clonotype was detected a few times. The chain carries TRBV12-3 or TRBV12-4 and TRBJ2-1, with D possibly TRBD1 on 6 matching bases. V gave up 4 bases and J gave up 10 bases, with 11 bases separating them. There are 12 residues in the CDR3. The DNA of the CDR3 is TGTGCCAGCAGTTCGGGACACCCAGAGCAGTTCTTC. Residues: CASSSGHPEQFF.